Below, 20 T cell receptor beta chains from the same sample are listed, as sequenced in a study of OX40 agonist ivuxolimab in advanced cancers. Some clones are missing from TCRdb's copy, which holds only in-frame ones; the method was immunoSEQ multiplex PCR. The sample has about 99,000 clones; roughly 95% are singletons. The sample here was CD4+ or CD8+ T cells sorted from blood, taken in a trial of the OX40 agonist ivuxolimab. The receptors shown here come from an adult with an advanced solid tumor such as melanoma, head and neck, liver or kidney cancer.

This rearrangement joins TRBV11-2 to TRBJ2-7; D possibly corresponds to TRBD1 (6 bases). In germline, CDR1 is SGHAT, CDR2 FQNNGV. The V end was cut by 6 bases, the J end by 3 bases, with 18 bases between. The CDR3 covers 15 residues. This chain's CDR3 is CASSSARDTFYEQYF. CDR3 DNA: TGTGCCAGCAGTTCCGCCCGGGACACCTTCTACGAGCAGTACTTC.

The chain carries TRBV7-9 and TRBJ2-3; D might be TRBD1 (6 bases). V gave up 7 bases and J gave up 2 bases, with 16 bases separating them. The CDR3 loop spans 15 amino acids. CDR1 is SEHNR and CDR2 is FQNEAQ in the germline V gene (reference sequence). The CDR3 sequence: CASNPGQYHTDTQYF. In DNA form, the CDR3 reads TGTGCCAGCAACCCAGGACAGTACCACACAGATACGCAGTATTTT. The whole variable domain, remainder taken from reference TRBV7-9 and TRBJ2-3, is DTGVSQNPRHKITKRGQNVTFRCDPISEHNRLYWYRQTLGQGPEFLTYFQNEAQLEKSRLLSDRFSAERPKGSFSTLEIQRTEQGDSAMYLCASNPGQYHTDTQYFGPGTRLTVL.

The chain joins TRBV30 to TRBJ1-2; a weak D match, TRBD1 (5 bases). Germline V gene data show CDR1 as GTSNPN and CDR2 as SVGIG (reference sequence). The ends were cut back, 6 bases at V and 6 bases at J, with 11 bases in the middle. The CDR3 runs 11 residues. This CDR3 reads CACHQGDGYTF. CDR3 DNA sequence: TGTGCCTGCCATCAGGGAGATGGCTACACCTTC.

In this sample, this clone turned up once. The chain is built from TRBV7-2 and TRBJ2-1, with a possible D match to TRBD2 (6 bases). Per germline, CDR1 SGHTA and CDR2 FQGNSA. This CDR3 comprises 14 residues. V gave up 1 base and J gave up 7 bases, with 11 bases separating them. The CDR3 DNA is TGTGCCAGCAGCTTAGTTCCGGGGAGGAATGAGCAGTTCTTC. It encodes CASSLVPGRNEQFF. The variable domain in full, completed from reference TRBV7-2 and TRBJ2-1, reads GAGVSQSPSNKVTEKGKDVELRCDPISGHTALYWYRQSLGQGLEFLIYFQGNSAPDKSGLPSDRFSAERTGGSVSTLTIQRTQQEDSAVYLCASSLVPGRNEQFFGPGTRLTVL.

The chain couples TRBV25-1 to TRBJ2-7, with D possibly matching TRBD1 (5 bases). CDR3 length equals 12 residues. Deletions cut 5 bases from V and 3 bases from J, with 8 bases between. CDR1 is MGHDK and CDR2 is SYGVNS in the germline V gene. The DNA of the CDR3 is TGTGCCAGCAGTAGCCAGGGCTACGAGCAGTACTTC. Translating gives CASSSQGYEQYF.

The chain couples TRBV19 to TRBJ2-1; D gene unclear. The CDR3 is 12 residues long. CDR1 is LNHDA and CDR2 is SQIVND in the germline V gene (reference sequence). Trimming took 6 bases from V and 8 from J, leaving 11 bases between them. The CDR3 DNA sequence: TGTGCCAGTAGCCCCTCCACCCATGAGCAGTTCTTC. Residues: CASSPSTHEQFF.

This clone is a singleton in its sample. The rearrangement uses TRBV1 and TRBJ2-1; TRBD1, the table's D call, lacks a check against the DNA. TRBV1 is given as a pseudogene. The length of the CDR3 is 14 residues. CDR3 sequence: CTSSQGQGSSEQFF. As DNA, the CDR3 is TGCACCAGCAGCCAGGGACAGGGAAGTAGTGAGCAGTTCTTC.

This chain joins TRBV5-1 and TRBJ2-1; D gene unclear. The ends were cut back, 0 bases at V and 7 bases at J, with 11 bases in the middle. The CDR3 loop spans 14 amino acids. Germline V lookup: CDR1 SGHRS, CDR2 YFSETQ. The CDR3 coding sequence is TGCGCCAGCAGCTTGGGGCCTCCTCCTAATGAGCAGTTCTTC. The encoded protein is CASSLGPPPNEQFF.

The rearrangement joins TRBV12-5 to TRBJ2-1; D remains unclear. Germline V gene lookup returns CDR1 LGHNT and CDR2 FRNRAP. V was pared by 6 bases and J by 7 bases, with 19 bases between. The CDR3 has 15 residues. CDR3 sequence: CASGPSGLFPNEQFF. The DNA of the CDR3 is TGTGCTAGTGGCCCGTCCGGCCTGTTCCCAAATGAGCAGTTCTTC. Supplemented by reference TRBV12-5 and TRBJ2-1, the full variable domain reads DARVTQTPRHKVTEMGQEVTMRCQPILGHNTVFWYRQTMMQGLELLAYFRNRAPLDDSGMPKDRFSAEMPDATLATLKIQPSEPRDSAVYFCASGPSGLFPNEQFFGPGTRLTVL.

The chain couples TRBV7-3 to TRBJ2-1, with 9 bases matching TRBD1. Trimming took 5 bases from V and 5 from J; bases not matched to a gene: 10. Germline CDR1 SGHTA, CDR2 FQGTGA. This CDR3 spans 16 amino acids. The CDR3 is CASSDETGGYHNEQFF. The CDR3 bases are TGTGCCAGCAGCGATGAGACAGGGGGGTACCACAATGAGCAGTTCTTC.

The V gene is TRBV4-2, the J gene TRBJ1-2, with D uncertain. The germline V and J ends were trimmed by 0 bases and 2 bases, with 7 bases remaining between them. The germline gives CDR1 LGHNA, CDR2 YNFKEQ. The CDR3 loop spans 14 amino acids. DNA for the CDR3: TGTGCCAGCAGCCAAGAAGCAGTGAACTATGGCTACACCTTC. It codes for CASSQEAVNYGYTF.

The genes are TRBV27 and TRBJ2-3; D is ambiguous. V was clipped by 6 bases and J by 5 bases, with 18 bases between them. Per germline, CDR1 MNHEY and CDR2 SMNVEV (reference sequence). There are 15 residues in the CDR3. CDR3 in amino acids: CASREMAVEGDTQYF. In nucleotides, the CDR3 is TGTGCCAGCAGGGAAATGGCGGTAGAAGGAGATACGCAGTATTTT.

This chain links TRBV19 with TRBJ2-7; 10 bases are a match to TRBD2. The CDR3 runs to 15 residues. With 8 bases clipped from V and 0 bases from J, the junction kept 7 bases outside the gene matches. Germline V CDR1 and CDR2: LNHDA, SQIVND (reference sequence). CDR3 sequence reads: CASSAGLAASYEQYF. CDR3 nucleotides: TGTGCCAGTTCAGCTGGACTAGCGGCCTCCTACGAGCAGTACTTC. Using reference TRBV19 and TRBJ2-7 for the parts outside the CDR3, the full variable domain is DGGITQSPKYLFRKEGQNVTLSCEQNLNHDAMYWYRQDPGQGLRLIYYSQIVNDFQKGDIAEGYSVSREKKESFPLTVTSAQKNPTAFYLCASSAGLAASYEQYFGPGTRLTVT.

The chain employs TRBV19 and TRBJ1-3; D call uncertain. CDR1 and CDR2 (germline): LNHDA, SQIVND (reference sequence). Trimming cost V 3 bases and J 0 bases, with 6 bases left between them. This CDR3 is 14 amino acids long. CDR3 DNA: TGTGCCAGTAGTATGGGAGGCTCTGGAAACACCATATATTTT. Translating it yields CASSMGGSGNTIYF.

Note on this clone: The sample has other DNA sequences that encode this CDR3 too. The CDR3 region is CASSLLAGWSANEQFF. The CDR3 DNA is TGTGCCAGCAGCTTGTTAGCGGGGTGGTCGGCCAATGAGCAGTTCTTC. The chain combines TRBV7-8 with TRBJ2-1; 8 bases are a match to TRBD2. CDR1 and CDR2 (germline): SGHVS, FQNEAQ. CDR3 size: 16 residues. Trimming at V came to 3 bases and at J to 6 bases, leaving 10 bases not matched to a gene.

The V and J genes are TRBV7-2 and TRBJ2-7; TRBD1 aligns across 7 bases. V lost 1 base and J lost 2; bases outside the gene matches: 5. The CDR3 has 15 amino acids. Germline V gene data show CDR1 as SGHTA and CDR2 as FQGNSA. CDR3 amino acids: CASSLEWDSTYEQYF. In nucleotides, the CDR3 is TGTGCCAGCAGCTTAGAATGGGACAGTACCTACGAGCAGTACTTC.

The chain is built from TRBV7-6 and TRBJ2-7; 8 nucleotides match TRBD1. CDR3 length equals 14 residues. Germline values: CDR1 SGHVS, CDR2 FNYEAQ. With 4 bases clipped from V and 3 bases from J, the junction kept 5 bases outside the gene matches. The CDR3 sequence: CASSSRTGGYEQYF. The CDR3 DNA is TGTGCCAGCAGCTCTCGAACAGGGGGCTACGAGCAGTACTTC.

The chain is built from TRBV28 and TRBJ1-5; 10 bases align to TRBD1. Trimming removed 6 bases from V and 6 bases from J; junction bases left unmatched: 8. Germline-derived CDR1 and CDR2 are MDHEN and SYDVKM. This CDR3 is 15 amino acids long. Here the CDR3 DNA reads TGTGCCAGCAGGGGTCGACAGGGGGCGCTTCAGCCCCAGCATTTT. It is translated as CASRGRQGALQPQHF.

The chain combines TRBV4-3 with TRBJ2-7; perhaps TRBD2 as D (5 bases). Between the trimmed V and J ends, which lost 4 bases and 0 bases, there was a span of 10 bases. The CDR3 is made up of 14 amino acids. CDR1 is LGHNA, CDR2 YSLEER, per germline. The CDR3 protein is CASSPDLSSYEQYF. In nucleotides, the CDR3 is TGCGCCAGCAGCCCGGACTTAAGCTCCTACGAGCAGTACTTC.

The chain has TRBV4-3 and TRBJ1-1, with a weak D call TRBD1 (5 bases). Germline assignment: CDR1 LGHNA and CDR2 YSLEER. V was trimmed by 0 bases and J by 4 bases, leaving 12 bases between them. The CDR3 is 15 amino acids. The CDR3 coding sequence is TGCGCCAGCAGCCAAGATTGGGGCCTTAGCACTGAAGCTTTCTTT. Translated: CASSQDWGLSTEAFF.